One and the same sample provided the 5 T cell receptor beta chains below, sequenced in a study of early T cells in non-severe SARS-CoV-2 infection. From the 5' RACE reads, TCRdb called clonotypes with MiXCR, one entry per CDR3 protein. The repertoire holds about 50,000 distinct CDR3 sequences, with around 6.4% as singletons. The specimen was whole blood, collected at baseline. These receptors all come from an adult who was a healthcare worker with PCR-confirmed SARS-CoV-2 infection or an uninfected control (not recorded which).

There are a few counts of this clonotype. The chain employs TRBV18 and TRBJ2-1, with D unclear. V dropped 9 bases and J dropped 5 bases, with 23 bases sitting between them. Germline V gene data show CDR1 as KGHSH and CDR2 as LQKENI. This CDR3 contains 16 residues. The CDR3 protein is CASPRPTGVVNNEQFF. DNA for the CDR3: TGTGCCAGTCCCAGACCTACCGGAGTGGTAAACAATGAGCAGTTCTTC.

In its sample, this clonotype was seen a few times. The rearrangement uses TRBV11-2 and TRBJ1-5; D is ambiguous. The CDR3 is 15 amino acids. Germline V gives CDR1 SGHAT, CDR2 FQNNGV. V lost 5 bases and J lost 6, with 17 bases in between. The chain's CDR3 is CASSPDGRPGQPQHF. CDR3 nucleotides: TGTGCCAGCAGCCCCGACGGCCGCCCGGGTCAGCCCCAGCATTTT.

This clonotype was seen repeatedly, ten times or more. CDR3 nucleotide sequence: TGTGCCACCAGCAGATCACTAGCCGAGCAGTTCTTC. Its protein is CATSRSLAEQFF. The rearrangement links TRBV15 to TRBJ2-1; D is possibly TRBD2 (6 bases). The germline gives CDR1 LNHNV, CDR2 YYDKDF (reference sequence). Trimming left V 2 bases short and J 10 bases short, with 9 bases between. This CDR3 region has 12 residues. Full variable domain (rest looked up from reference TRBV15 and TRBJ2-1): DAMVIQNPRYQVTQFGKPVTLSCSQTLNHNVMYWYQQKSSQAPKLLFHYYDKDFNNEADTPDNFQSRRPNTSFCFLDIRSPGLGDTAMYLCATSRSLAEQFFGPGTRLTVL.

DNA for the CDR3: TGTGCCACCAGCAGAGATCGGGACAGCCTGGGACAGCCCCAGCATTTT. As protein: CATSRDRDSLGQPQHF. This chain uses TRBV15 with TRBJ1-5; TRBD1 matches at 7 bases. From germline, CDR1 is LNHNV and CDR2 YYDKDF (reference sequence). The CDR3 loop spans 16 amino acids. Losses at the gene ends were 0 bases for V and 7 bases for J; bases not matched to a gene: 9.

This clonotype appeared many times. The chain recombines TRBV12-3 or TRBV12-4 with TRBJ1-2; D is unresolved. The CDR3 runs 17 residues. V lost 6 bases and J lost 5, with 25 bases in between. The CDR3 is CASRPTKDTRALYGYTF. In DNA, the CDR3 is TGTGCCAGCAGGCCTACTAAGGATACGAGGGCCCTTTATGGCTACACCTTC.